Following are 7 T cell receptor beta chains from one sample sequenced in a study of blood T cell repertoires in COVID-19. The repertoire was sequenced with immunoSEQ multiplex PCR; TCRdb's copy has only in-frame clones and lacks some. Among roughly 60,000 clones listed, more than 70% were seen once. The sequenced material came from peripheral blood. These receptors were taken from a man aged 55 to 70 with active COVID-19.

The chain has TRBV5-1 and TRBJ2-7; 7 bases fit TRBD1. The CDR3 contains 15 residues. V trimming: 5 bases; J trimming: 6 bases; junction bases outside the gene matches: 14. Germline assignment: CDR1 SGHRS and CDR2 YFSETQ. DNA for the CDR3: TGCGCCAGCAGGGCTGTGGCAGGGGGTTTCACCGAGCAGTACTTC. As protein: CASRAVAGGFTEQYF.

The rearrangement joins TRBV29-1 to TRBJ2-1; 11 bases match TRBD2. CDR3 length equals 13 residues. CDR1 and CDR2 (germline): SQVTM, ANQGSEA. Germline trimming cut 7 bases from V and 8 bases from J; bases unmatched to any gene: 7. CDR3 sequence (DNA): TGCAGCGGAGTTAGCGGGAGGGCCCATGAGCAGTTCTTC. This sequence encodes CSGVSGRAHEQFF.

This clone was counted only a few times. The chain combines TRBV15 with TRBJ1-4; D call uncertain. With 5 bases removed from V and 0 bases from J, the gap between germline ends came to 4 bases. This CDR3 region has 13 residues. From germline, CDR1 is LNHNV and CDR2 YYDKDF (reference sequence). The DNA for the CDR3 is TGTGCCACCAGCCGGGCAACTAATGAAAAACTGTTTTTT. It specifies CATSRATNEKLFF.

In DNA, the CDR3 is TGTGCCAGTAGTATCAGGCACCAAGAGACCCAGTACTTC. Translation gives CASSIRHQETQYF. The chain is built from TRBV19 and TRBJ2-5; D is unresolved. With 3 bases removed from V and 0 bases from J, the gap between germline ends came to 5 bases. The CDR3 consists of 13 residues. CDR1 is LNHDA and CDR2 is SQIVND in the germline V gene (reference sequence). The whole variable domain, filled in from reference TRBV19 and TRBJ2-5, reads DGGITQSPKYLFRKEGQNVTLSCEQNLNHDAMYWYRQDPGQGLRLIYYSQIVNDFQKGDIAEGYSVSREKKESFPLTVTSAQKNPTAFYLCASSIRHQETQYFGPGTRLLVL.

The chain combines TRBV18 with TRBJ1-1; TRBD1 aligns across 11 bases. The V segment lost 3 bases and the J segment 4 bases; nucleotides outside the gene matches: 7. The CDR3 is made up of 16 amino acids. CDR1 and CDR2 (germline): KGHSH, LQKENI. The DNA of the CDR3 is TGTGCCAGCTCACCCCCAGGACAGGGGGCCTCCACTGAAGCTTTCTTT. This gives the protein CASSPPGQGASTEAFF.

J is TRBJ2-3 and V is TRBV7-3; the D gene is possibly TRBD2 (5 bases). V lost 4 bases and J lost 3, with 11 bases in between. This CDR3 has 14 amino acids. Germline CDR1 is SGHTA and CDR2 is FQGTGA. The CDR3 sequence: CASSYEGETDTQYF. CDR3 DNA sequence: TGTGCCAGCAGCTATGAGGGAGAAACAGATACGCAGTATTTT. Together with reference TRBV7-3 and TRBJ2-3, the CDR3 gives the full variable domain: GAGVSQTPSNKVTEKGKYVELRCDPISGHTALYWYRQSLGQGPEFLIYFQGTGAADDSGLPNDRFFAVRPEGSVSTLKIQRTERGDSAVYLCASSYEGETDTQYFGPGTRLTVL.

The chain recombines TRBV5-1 with TRBJ2-5; 12 bases are shared with TRBD2. This CDR3 comprises 15 residues. The J segment lost 5 bases and the V segment lost 1 base, leaving 3 bases of the junction unmatched. Germline V lookup: CDR1 SGHRS, CDR2 YFSETQ. The CDR3 nucleotides read TGCGCCAGCAGCTTGCGACTAGCGGGAGTGGAGACCCAGTACTTC. Translation gives CASSLRLAGVETQYF.